These 27 T cell receptor beta chains were sequenced from one sample in a study of beta chain features in type 1 diabetes (dated by TCRdb to the late 2010s). Receptors were amplified or captured by the immunoSEQ multiplex PCR assay. The entire isolated RNA was reverse transcribed using the High Capacity cDNA Reverse Transcription Kit, and thus expressed TCRB transcripts were sequenced. TCRdb took this table from immuneACCESS and kept in-frame rearrangements with V and J called. Such tables lack part of the clones; where checked against another copy, unresolved V genes explain under half of the gap, and the rest is unexplained. The table for this sample lists under 550,000 clones; roughly 10% of them were counted only once. The ten largest make up 0.045% to 0.05% of the sample. Sequenced sample: naive CD4+ T cells from blood. The sample's cell subset or site label, decoded: true naive CD4+ T cells. These receptors were collected from a woman in her late teens or twenties in good health.

The CDR3 spells CASSYDRRHGYTF. CDR3 coding DNA: TGTGCCAGCAGTTACGACAGGCGGCATGGCTACACCTTC. The chain employs TRBV6-6 and TRBJ1-2, with D possibly matching TRBD1 (6 bases). V was cut by 2 bases and J by 6 bases, with 10 bases left in between. Looked up from germline, CDR1 is MNHNY and CDR2 is SVGAGI (reference sequence). This CDR3 is 13 amino acids long.

This clone was seen a handful of times. This chain connects TRBV29-1 to TRBJ2-3, with 8 positions matching TRBD2. With 5 bases clipped from V and 5 bases from J, the junction kept 3 bases outside the gene matches. Germline CDR1 is SQVTM and CDR2 is ANQGSEA. The CDR3 length is 12 residues. CDR3 protein: CSVSLAGDTQYF. For the CDR3, the DNA is TGCAGCGTTTCCCTAGCGGGAGATACGCAGTATTTT.

This rearrangement joins TRBV29-1 to TRBJ1-3; 8 bases are shared with TRBD1. CDR3 length equals 13 residues. After removal of 7 bases from V and 2 bases from J, the junction contained 4 bases not matched to a gene. Germline CDR1 is SQVTM and CDR2 is ANQGSEA. Here the CDR3 DNA reads TGCAGCGCACAGGGGGGAACTGGAAACACCATATATTTT. As protein: CSAQGGTGNTIYF.

This sequence joins TRBV19 and TRBJ1-2; D is unresolved. Trimming stripped 4 bases from V and 0 bases from J, with 15 bases between. CDR1 is LNHDA, CDR2 SQIVND, per germline (reference sequence). This CDR3 spans 16 amino acids. The CDR3 DNA reads TGTGCCAGTAGTACGAATCAACTATTCGCTAACTATGGCTACACCTTC. Translation: CASSTNQLFANYGYTF.

This clone was seen only a few times. V and J are TRBV18 and TRBJ1-4; D is perhaps TRBD1 (5 bases). The CDR3 totals 14 residues. Trimming shortened V by 5 bases and J by 4 bases, and 11 bases separated the two germline ends. Germline values: CDR1 KGHSH, CDR2 LQKENI. CDR3 sequence (DNA): TGTGCCAGCTCATCGGGACTGAGTAATGAAAAACTGTTTTTT. This gives the protein CASSSGLSNEKLFF. The full variable domain, completed using reference TRBV18 and TRBJ1-4, is NAGVMQNPRHLVRRRGQEARLRCSPMKGHSHVYWYRQLPEEGLKFMVYLQKENIIDESGMPKERFSAEFPKEGPSILRIQQVVRGDSAAYFCASSSGLSNEKLFFGSGTQLSVL.

This clone was seen a handful of times. The chain couples TRBV5-4 to TRBJ1-6; D ambiguous. V lost 4 bases and J lost 6, with 14 bases in between. The CDR3 runs to 15 residues. Germline V gene sequence: CDR1 SGHNT, CDR2 YYREEE (reference sequence). In nucleotides, the CDR3 is TGTGCCAGCAGCCTAACCTCGATGGCTAATTCACCCCTCCACTTT. Its protein product is CASSLTSMANSPLHF.

This clone was seen a few times. V gene TRBV6-5 combines with J gene TRBJ2-5; no clear D gene. Germline assignment: CDR1 MNHEY and CDR2 SVGAGI. This CDR3 region has 13 residues. V gave up 2 bases and J gave up 4 bases, with 8 bases separating them. The CDR3 DNA sequence: TGTGCCAGCAGTTACACCGTCGGAGAGACCCAGTACTTC. Translated, it gives CASSYTVGETQYF.

The gene calls are TRBV9 and TRBJ2-1; TRBD1 agrees at 10 bases. V lost 4 bases, J lost 1 base, and 11 bases stayed unmatched. This CDR3 contains 18 residues. Germline V gives CDR1 SGDLS, CDR2 YYNGEE. This CDR3 is CASSTPGQGRRSYNEQFF. The CDR3 DNA sequence: TGTGCCAGCAGCACCCCGGGACAGGGGCGCAGATCCTACAATGAGCAGTTCTTC.

This rearrangement joins TRBV6-6 to TRBJ2-5; D could derive from TRBD1 or TRBD2 (5 bases each). The length of the CDR3 is 13 residues. Trimming took off 6 bases at V and 4 bases at J, with 12 bases between the two ends. Germline-derived CDR1 and CDR2 are MNHNY and SVGAGI (reference sequence). CDR3 loop: CASRRGVGETQYF. CDR3 nucleotide sequence: TGTGCCAGCAGACGGGGCGTAGGAGAGACCCAGTACTTC.

Comment on this clone: Germline is not matched at one junction end, which may reflect a read error. The same CDR3 also results from other DNA sequences found in this sample. CDR3 DNA sequence: TGTAGCGTCAGACCGGGACATAGCACAGATACGCAGTATTTT. Protein product: CSVRPGHSTDTQYF. The rearrangement joins TRBV29-1 to TRBJ2-3; D may be TRBD1 (6 bases). From germline, CDR1 is SQVTM and CDR2 ANQGSEA. The CDR3 spans 14 residues.

Only a few counts were recorded for this clone. The chain couples TRBV4-2 to TRBJ2-5; 11 positions agree with TRBD2. Looked up from germline, CDR1 is LGHNA and CDR2 is YNFKEQ. The junction had 3 bases not matched to a gene; V was cut back by 1 base and J by 5 bases. This CDR3 region has 15 residues. DNA of the CDR3: TGTGCCAGCAGCCAAGTTTCTAGCGGGGGGGAGACCCAGTACTTC. Translated, it gives CASSQVSSGGETQYF.

The chain employs TRBV9 and TRBJ2-7, with D unclear. The CDR3 covers 13 residues. Trimming took off 0 bases at V and 3 bases at J, with 7 bases between the two ends. Germline V lookup: CDR1 SGDLS, CDR2 YYNGEE. The CDR3 region has the DNA TGTGCCAGCAGCGTAGCTCCCCTCTACGAGCAGTACTTC. It yields the protein CASSVAPLYEQYF.

This sequence joins TRBV10-3 and TRBJ2-5, with D possibly matching TRBD2 (5 bases). Trimming took 5 bases from V and 3 from J, leaving 7 bases between them. The CDR3 loop spans 12 amino acids. Germline loops: CDR1 ENHRY, CDR2 SYGVKD. The CDR3 nucleotides are TGTGCCATCAGTCCGACTAAAGAGACCCAGTACTTC. It is translated as CAISPTKETQYF.

For this clone: The same CDR3 can be traced to other DNA sequences in this sample. The chain links TRBV9 to TRBJ2-3; D possibly corresponds to TRBD2 (5 bases). Trimming removed 4 bases at V and 2 bases at J, with 11 bases between. The CDR3 runs to 14 residues. Germline-derived CDR1 and CDR2 are SGDLS and YYNGEE. The CDR3 bases are TGTGCCAGCAGCCCCCGGGATTACACAGATACGCAGTATTTT. Translating gives CASSPRDYTDTQYF.

The chain couples TRBV5-1 to TRBJ2-5, with D tentatively TRBD1 (6 bases). CDR3 length: 14 amino acids. The V gene lost 5 bases and the J gene lost 2 bases, with 13 bases spanning the gap. CDR1 and CDR2 from the germline V gene are SGHRS and YFSETQ. The CDR3 is CASSLTGPQETQYF. The CDR3 DNA sequence: TGCGCCAGCAGTCTGACAGGCCCTCAAGAGACCCAGTACTTC.

This chain links TRBV2 with TRBJ2-7; D is undetermined. Trimming shortened V by 5 bases and J by 3 bases, and 8 bases separated the two germline ends. The CDR3 contains 12 residues. Germline-derived CDR1 and CDR2 are SNHLY and FYNNEI. CDR3 nucleotide sequence: TGTGCCAGCAGTTCCACGGGCTACGAGCAGTACTTC. Protein: CASSSTGYEQYF.

This clone came up a few times. V gene TRBV7-2 combines with J gene TRBJ2-7; possible D gene TRBD2, 6 bases. Germline V lookup: CDR1 SGHTA, CDR2 FQGNSA. Trimming stripped 3 bases from V and 7 bases from J, with 13 bases between. CDR3 length: 13 residues. CDR3 nucleotide sequence: TGTGCCAGCAGCTTCGTAGGGAGGTCGGAGCAGTACGTC. Amino acids: CASSFVGRSEQYV.

This clone turned up a few times. The CDR3 coding sequence is TGTGCCAGCAGCGCACAGGGATCACAAGAGACCCAGTACTTC. This encodes CASSAQGSQETQYF. The chain links TRBV5-4 to TRBJ2-5, with D possibly TRBD1 on 6 matching bases. This CDR3 is 14 amino acids long. Trimming stripped 4 bases from V and 2 bases from J, with 12 bases between. Germline values: CDR1 SGHNT, CDR2 YYREEE (reference sequence).

The rearrangement uses TRBV28 and TRBJ2-5; tentatively, D is TRBD2 (5 bases). CDR3 length equals 15 residues. Germline-derived CDR1 and CDR2 are MDHEN and SYDVKM. V lost 5 bases and J 0 bases, leaving 13 bases between the germline ends. The CDR3 spells CASSPPGVYQETQYF. CDR3 DNA sequence: TGTGCCAGCAGTCCTCCCGGGGTATACCAAGAGACCCAGTACTTC.

The chain joins TRBV5-1 to TRBJ1-1; D is possibly TRBD1 (5 bases). This CDR3 has 17 amino acids. Germline CDR1 reads SGHRS; CDR2 reads YFSETQ. Between the trimmed V and J ends, which lost 3 bases and 1 base, there was a span of 19 bases. The CDR3 reads CASSSPPGARGNTEAFF. The CDR3 bases are TGCGCCAGCAGCTCCCCTCCGGGAGCTAGGGGGAACACTGAAGCTTTCTTT.

This clone was counted between two and nine times. The J gene is TRBJ1-3, the V gene TRBV29-1, with D possibly TRBD1 on 5 matching bases. Germline V gene data show CDR1 as SQVTM and CDR2 as ANQGSEA. This CDR3 has 15 residues. Trimming removed 4 bases at V and 3 bases at J, with 16 bases between. This CDR3 is CSVGKRGSSGNTIYF. As DNA, the CDR3 is TGCAGCGTTGGAAAAAGGGGTAGTAGTGGAAACACCATATATTTT.

This clone was seen only a few times. This chain links TRBV5-4 with TRBJ1-1, with D hard to call. The CDR3 has 14 amino acids. Germline-derived CDR1 and CDR2 are SGHNT and YYREEE (reference sequence). V lost 7 bases to trimming and J lost 1 base, with 14 bases between them. The CDR3 sequence: CASLTGRSNTEAFF. The CDR3 region has the DNA TGTGCCAGCCTCACGGGGAGGTCGAACACTGAAGCTTTCTTT. Together with reference TRBV5-4 and TRBJ1-1, the CDR3 gives the full variable domain: ETGVTQSPTHLIKTRGQQVTLRCSSQSGHNTVSWYQQALGQGPQFIFQYYREEENGRGNFPPRFSGLQFPNYSSELNVNALELDDSALYLCASLTGRSNTEAFFGQGTRLTVV.

This clone was counted only a few times. The chain uses TRBV18 and TRBJ2-5, with 11 bases that match TRBD2. The CDR3 is made up of 15 amino acids. The germline CDR1 and CDR2 sequences are KGHSH and LQKENI. V gave up 2 bases and J gave up 2 bases; unmatched junction bases: 1. The CDR3 region has the DNA TGTGCCAGCTCACCAGGGACTAGCGGACAAGAGACCCAGTACTTC. Amino acids: CASSPGTSGQETQYF.

The chain employs TRBV5-1 and TRBJ1-6; unclear D gene. The CDR3 has 14 amino acids. The V gene lost 3 bases and the J gene lost 7 bases, with 11 bases spanning the gap. Germline CDR1 is SGHRS and CDR2 is YFSETQ. The CDR3 DNA is TGCGCCAGCAGCTCGCCGGGAGCAAATTCACCCCTCCACTTT. This sequence encodes CASSSPGANSPLHF.

There are a few counts of this clone. The sample has other DNA sequences that encode this CDR3 too. The chain has TRBV7-2 and TRBJ2-5; 9 nucleotides agree with TRBD1. This CDR3 is 13 amino acids long. V was pared by 5 bases and J by 5 bases, with 3 bases of the junction left unmatched. In germline, CDR1 is SGHTA, CDR2 FQGNSA. The chain's CDR3 is CASSQDRGETQYF. In DNA, the CDR3 is TGTGCCAGCAGCCAAGACAGGGGGGAGACCCAGTACTTC.

This sequence joins TRBV14 and TRBJ2-1; the match to TRBD2 covers 14 bases. This CDR3 has 17 amino acids. CDR1 is SGHDN and CDR2 is FVKESK in the germline V gene. The ends lost 0 bases at V and 6 bases at J; junction bases unmatched: 4. CDR3: CASSQEGLAGARNEQFF. DNA of the CDR3: TGTGCCAGCAGCCAAGAGGGACTAGCGGGAGCTCGCAATGAGCAGTTCTTC.

The genes are TRBV30 and TRBJ1-1; D not resolved. The CDR3 contains 15 residues. Germline V gives CDR1 GTSNPN, CDR2 SVGIG (reference sequence). With 0 bases removed from V and 0 bases from J, the gap between germline ends came to 11 bases. CDR3 amino acids: CAWSVARTVNTEAFF. CDR3 in DNA: TGTGCCTGGAGTGTCGCCCGGACGGTGAACACTGAAGCTTTCTTT.